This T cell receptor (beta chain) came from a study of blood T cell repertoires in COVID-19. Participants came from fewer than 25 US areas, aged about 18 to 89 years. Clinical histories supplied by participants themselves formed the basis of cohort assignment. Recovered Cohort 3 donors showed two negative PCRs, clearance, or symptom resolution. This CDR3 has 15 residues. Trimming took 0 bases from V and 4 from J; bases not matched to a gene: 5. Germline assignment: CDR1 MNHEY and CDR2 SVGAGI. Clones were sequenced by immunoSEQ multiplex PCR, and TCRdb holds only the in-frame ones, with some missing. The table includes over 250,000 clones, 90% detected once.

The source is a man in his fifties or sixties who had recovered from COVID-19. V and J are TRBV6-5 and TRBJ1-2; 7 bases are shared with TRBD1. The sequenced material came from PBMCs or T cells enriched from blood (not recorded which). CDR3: CASSYSSAGGYGYTF. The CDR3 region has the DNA TGTGCCAGCAGTTACTCGAGCGCAGGGGGCTATGGCTACACCTTC.